This TCR beta chain was observed in a study of T cells in localized non-small cell lung cancer. Profiling relied on immunoSEQ multiplex PCR, and the TCRdb table lists in-frame clones only, not all of them. The data hold under 100,000 clones, with 88% observed a single time. The CDR3 runs to 14 residues. With V trimmed by 3 bases and J by 5 bases, 7 bases remained unmatched. CDR1 and CDR2 (germline): SGHRS, YFSETQ. As to this clone: Its specificity is unknown.

Study-level points and caveats: Uninvolved neighboring lung showed the greatest T cell clonality, exceeding tumor. Higher blood T cell density went with longer overall survival. Within adjacent lung there appeared a median around 57 of the top 100 tumor clones. Sequencing involved a lone tumor region, leaving heterogeneity possible.

The receptor was isolated from a woman between 35 and 75 years old with stage I squamous cell lung carcinoma. This chain uses TRBV5-1 with TRBJ1-2, with TRBD1 matching 7 bases. Here the sequenced sample was peripheral blood, taken before any cancer treatment. CDR3 sequence reads: CASSSGQLLYGYTF. For the CDR3, the DNA is TGCGCCAGCAGCTCGGGACAGCTACTTTATGGCTACACCTTC.